This paragraph reports one TCR beta chain. The target antigen is unknown. V was cut by 3 bases and J by 3 bases, with 11 bases left in between. Germline loops: CDR1 SGHAT, CDR2 FQNNGV. The length of the CDR3 is 15 residues. The data derive from a study of OX40 agonist ivuxolimab in advanced cancers. Profiled with immunoSEQ multiplex PCR; TCRdb holds only in-frame clones, not every one. In the table there are about 73,000 clones, roughly 90% of which are singletons. Points from the study as a whole: Low levels of normalized T-cell clonal expansion also appeared in some nonresponders.

Sequencing used CD4+ or CD8+ T cells sorted from blood, obtained in a trial of the OX40 agonist ivuxolimab. The chain carries TRBV11-2 and TRBJ2-2; D is perhaps TRBD2 (7 bases). The clonotype comes from an adult with an advanced solid tumor such as melanoma, head and neck, liver or kidney cancer. The CDR3 coding sequence is TGTGCCAGCAGCTTTGGAGGGGGGGACACCGGGGAGCTGTTTTTT. Its translation: CASSFGGGDTGELFF.